This T cell receptor (beta chain) stems from a study of response to subunit inactivated influenza vaccine. TCRdb analysed the RT-PCR reads with MiXCR anew, one entry per CDR3 protein. The table includes around 470,000 distinct CDR3 sequences, about 7.2% detected once. This clonotype came up a few times. Deletions cut 4 bases from V and 4 bases from J, with 10 bases between. The CDR3 runs to 13 residues. CDR1 is MGHDK, CDR2 SYGVNS, per germline. This chain uses TRBV25-1 with TRBJ1-2; possible D gene TRBD1, 5 bases. The material sequenced was PBMCs from blood, taken roughly 24 months after vaccination. The source of this sequence is a man aged 45-69 years who received an inactivated influenza vaccine. CDR3: CASSAGRIYGYTF. The CDR3 coding sequence is TGTGCCAGCAGTGCGGGACGGATCTATGGCTACACCTTC.